Below, one T cell receptor beta chain is given with its context. Repertoires were generated with immunoSEQ multiplex PCR, while TCRdb's copy carries only in-frame clones and drops some. The table lists 55,000 to 85,000 clones, approximately 89% of them singletons. This entry comes from a study of control samples from healthy donors and cancer patients. This TCR came from a woman aged 45-65 years with head and neck cancer. Sample: PBMCs.

For the CDR3, the DNA is TGTGCCAGCAGTGACAGGGGGAGACGGGAAGAGACCCAGTACTTC. As protein: CASSDRGRREETQYF. The chain is built from TRBV7-2 and TRBJ2-5; 9 nucleotides line up with TRBD1. With 6 bases clipped from V and 3 bases from J, the junction kept 8 bases outside the gene matches. CDR3 length equals 15 residues. Germline CDR1 reads SGHTA; CDR2 reads FQGNSA.